The 30 T cell receptor beta chains listed next were all sequenced from one sample in a study of T cell responses to AZD1222 COVID-19 vaccine. Measured with immunoSEQ multiplex PCR; TCRdb has only the in-frame clones, and not every one. Found here are roughly 180,000 clones, approximately 92% of them singletons; the top ten hold 0.95% to 1.3%. This material consisted of peripheral blood, taken 28 days after the second dose of the MenACWY control vaccine. The receptors stem from an adult who received the MenACWY meningococcal vaccine as a control.

V gene TRBV5-1 combines with J gene TRBJ1-2, with D unclear. The germline gives CDR1 SGHRS, CDR2 YFSETQ. V was cut by 0 bases and J by 4 bases, with 7 bases left in between. The CDR3 loop spans 13 amino acids. In DNA, the CDR3 is TGCGCCAGCAGCTTGGGACATGTCTATGGCTACACCTTC. Translated, it gives CASSLGHVYGYTF. Full variable domain (remainder filled in from reference TRBV5-1 and TRBJ1-2): KAGVTQTPRYLIKTRGQQVTLSCSPISGHRSVSWYQQTPGQGLQFLFEYFSETQRNKGNFPGRFSGRQFSNSRSEMNVSTLELGDSALYLCASSLGHVYGYTFGSGTRLTVV.

The chain carries TRBV4-2 and TRBJ1-2, with D possibly matching TRBD1 (5 bases). The CDR3 runs 15 residues. V lost 0 bases and J lost 2, with 10 bases in between. Germline V lookup: CDR1 LGHNA, CDR2 YNFKEQ. The CDR3 sequence: CASSQEGTSNYGYTF. CDR3 coding DNA: TGTGCCAGCAGCCAAGAGGGGACGTCAAACTATGGCTACACCTTC.

This chain uses TRBV5-1 with TRBJ1-1, with a tentative D call TRBD1 (5 bases). V lost 4 bases, J lost 4 bases, and 14 bases lay in between. The CDR3 loop spans 14 amino acids. Germline V CDR1 and CDR2: SGHRS, YFSETQ. CDR3 coding DNA: TGCGCCAGCAGCCCCATCACGGGGGGCACTGAAGCTTTCTTT. This codes for CASSPITGGTEAFF. The complete variable domain, with remaining parts taken from reference TRBV5-1 and TRBJ1-1, reads KAGVTQTPRYLIKTRGQQVTLSCSPISGHRSVSWYQQTPGQGLQFLFEYFSETQRNKGNFPGRFSGRQFSNSRSEMNVSTLELGDSALYLCASSPITGGTEAFFGQGTRLTVV.

CDR3 residues: CASSPEAGDPYEQYF. CDR3 in DNA: TGTGCCAGCTCACCAGAAGCAGGGGACCCCTACGAGCAGTACTTC. V usage is TRBV18 and J usage is TRBJ2-7; D possibly corresponds to TRBD1 (6 bases). Germline V CDR1 and CDR2: KGHSH, LQKENI. The CDR3 length is 15 residues. V was shortened by 2 bases and J by 2 bases, with 13 bases between the two germline ends.

The chain is built from TRBV19 and TRBJ1-5, with 7 bases that match TRBD1. Germline assignment: CDR1 LNHDA and CDR2 SQIVND (reference sequence). The length of the CDR3 is 16 residues. Trimming took 3 bases from V and 1 from J; bases not matched to a gene: 6. As DNA, the CDR3 is TGTGCCAGTAGTATGACAGGGACTATAAGCAATCAGCCCCAGCATTTT. This translates into CASSMTGTISNQPQHF.

V is TRBV4-3 and J is TRBJ1-3, with unresolved D. The germline CDR1 and CDR2 sequences are LGHNA and YSLEER. The CDR3 has 18 residues. Between the trimmed V and J ends, which lost 4 bases and 2 bases, there was a span of 21 bases. This CDR3 reads CASSLTLGRNQAGNTIYF. The CDR3 DNA reads as TGCGCCAGCAGCCTCACGCTTGGGAGAAACCAGGCTGGAAACACCATATATTTT.

The CDR3 coding sequence is TGTGCCAGCAGCCCCGGGACAGGGGGCGGTTATGGCTACACCTTC. It is translated as CASSPGTGGGYGYTF. V gene TRBV3-1 (or the pseudogene TRBV3-2) combines with J gene TRBJ1-2, with 12 bases matching TRBD1. This CDR3 is 15 amino acids long. Germline lookup yields CDR1 LGHDT and CDR2 YNNKEL (reference sequence). Germline trimming cut 4 bases from V and 5 bases from J; bases unmatched to any gene: 5.

The V call is TRBV5-4, the J call TRBJ1-2, with TRBD1 matching 8 bases. The ends lost 5 bases at V and 6 bases at J; junction bases unmatched: 3. This CDR3 has 12 residues. The V gene's germline CDR1 is SGHNT and CDR2 YYREEE (reference sequence). The CDR3 is CASRTGEDGYTF. The CDR3 DNA follows: TGTGCCAGCAGGACAGGGGAAGATGGCTACACCTTC.

V gene TRBV3-1 (or the pseudogene TRBV3-2) combines with J gene TRBJ1-1; D perhaps matches TRBD1 (5 bases). The CDR3 has 13 residues. Germline assignment: CDR1 LGHDT and CDR2 YNNKEL (reference sequence). The V end was cut by 6 bases, the J end by 6 bases, with 14 bases between. The CDR3 coding sequence is TGTGCCAGCAGTCCTCCGGGGCGGGCTGAAGCTTTCTTT. It encodes CASSPPGRAEAFF.

CDR3 bases: TGTGCCAGCTCAGCAGCAGAGTCCTACGAGCAGTACTTC. Protein sequence: CASSAAESYEQYF. This sequence joins TRBV18 and TRBJ2-7; unclear D gene. CDR3 length: 13 amino acids. Germline CDR1 reads KGHSH; CDR2 reads LQKENI. Between the trimmed V and J ends, which lost 5 bases and 1 base, there was a span of 9 bases.

The J gene is TRBJ1-3, the V gene TRBV12-3 or TRBV12-4; no definite D call. The V and J ends lost 1 base and 4 bases respectively, with 2 bases between them. The CDR3 length is 12 residues. The CDR3 DNA reads as TGTGCCAGCAGTTTAGAGGGAAACACCATATATTTT. As protein: CASSLEGNTIYF.

J is TRBJ1-3 and V is TRBV28, with 7 bases that match TRBD1. This CDR3 contains 16 residues. The trim removed 4 bases at V and 2 bases at J, leaving 8 bases unmatched. CDR1 MDHEN and CDR2 SYDVKM come from the germline V gene. The CDR3 loop reads CASSSRGYGAGNTIYF. CDR3 nucleotide sequence: TGTGCCAGCAGTTCCAGGGGGTACGGAGCTGGAAACACCATATATTTT.

V usage is TRBV3-1 (or the pseudogene TRBV3-2) and J usage is TRBJ2-2; no firm D call. The CDR3 consists of 13 residues. With 1 base removed from V and 6 bases from J, the gap between germline ends came to 6 bases. CDR1 LGHDT and CDR2 YNNKEL come from the germline V gene (reference sequence). The CDR3 protein is CASSQGHAGELFF. CDR3 coding DNA: TGTGCCAGCAGCCAAGGACATGCCGGGGAGCTGTTTTTT.

The chain carries TRBV7-9 and TRBJ1-3; D may be TRBD1 (6 bases). The V end was cut by 3 bases, the J end by 4 bases, with 13 bases between. Looked up from germline, CDR1 is SEHNR and CDR2 is FQNEAQ (reference sequence). The CDR3 sequence is 15 residues long. DNA for the CDR3: TGTGCCAGCAGCTTGTCAACAGGGCTGGGAAACACCATATATTTT. Translation: CASSLSTGLGNTIYF.

As concerns this clone: Other DNA sequences in the sample encode the same CDR3. The chain couples TRBV27 to TRBJ2-7; D remains unclear. The CDR3 extends over 13 amino acids. The germline V gene has CDR1 MNHEY and CDR2 SMNVEV (reference sequence). The V end lost 2 bases, the J end lost 1 base, and 6 bases lay between the germline ends. This CDR3 is CASSLGRSYEQYF. For the CDR3, the DNA is TGTGCCAGCAGTTTAGGCCGTTCCTACGAGCAGTACTTC.

This clone occurred once. The rearrangement uses TRBV6-1 and TRBJ1-4; 9 bases line up with TRBD1. V gave up 0 bases and J gave up 5 bases; unmatched junction bases: 4. Germline assignment: CDR1 MNHNS and CDR2 SASEGT. The CDR3 is made up of 16 amino acids. The CDR3 sequence is CASSEAGDRANEKLFF. The DNA for the CDR3 is TGTGCCAGCAGTGAAGCGGGGGACAGGGCGAATGAAAAACTGTTTTTT.

This chain links TRBV7-3 with TRBJ2-4; D might be TRBD1 or TRBD2, each matching 6 bases. CDR3 length: 16 amino acids. Trimming left V 5 bases short and J 3 bases short, with 17 bases between. Germline lookup yields CDR1 SGHTA and CDR2 FQGTGA. The CDR3 sequence is CASSLRQGGGKNIQYF. The CDR3, as DNA: TGTGCCAGCAGCCTACGACAAGGAGGGGGCAAAAACATTCAGTACTTC.

The V and J genes are TRBV3-1 (or the pseudogene TRBV3-2) and TRBJ2-5; D is perhaps TRBD1 (6 bases). Trimming shortened V by 1 base and J by 6 bases, and 15 bases separated the two germline ends. This CDR3 spans 15 amino acids. Germline values: CDR1 LGHDT, CDR2 YNNKEL (reference sequence). CDR3: CASSQGAGVQQTQYF. As DNA, the CDR3 is TGTGCCAGCAGCCAAGGGGCAGGGGTTCAGCAGACCCAGTACTTC.

The chain couples TRBV18 to TRBJ1-4; perhaps TRBD1 as D (5 bases). The V gene lost 4 bases and the J gene lost 8 bases, with 17 bases spanning the gap. The germline gives CDR1 KGHSH, CDR2 LQKENI. This CDR3 spans 15 amino acids. CDR3 bases: TGTGCCAGCTCACAAAATGAAGGGGCCTCAGAAAAACTGTTTTTT. This encodes CASSQNEGASEKLFF.

The chain recombines TRBV5-1 with TRBJ2-2, with TRBD2 matching over 8 bases. The CDR3 spans 14 residues. Germline-derived CDR1 and CDR2 are SGHRS and YFSETQ. Trimming cost V 7 bases and J 5 bases; bases outside gene matches: 7. This CDR3 is CASQAGGATGELFF. The DNA of the CDR3 is TGCGCCAGCCAGGCGGGGGGAGCAACCGGGGAGCTGTTTTTT.

The chain employs TRBV7-2 and TRBJ1-5; TRBD1 aligns across 11 bases. In germline, CDR1 is SGHTA, CDR2 FQGNSA. The CDR3 runs to 14 residues. V dropped 4 bases and J dropped 9; count of bases not matched to a gene: 5. CDR3 protein: CASSWGQGERPQHF. The DNA of the CDR3 is TGTGCCAGCAGCTGGGGACAGGGGGAGCGGCCCCAGCATTTT.

The rearrangement joins TRBV19 to TRBJ1-2; 7 nucleotides match TRBD1. This CDR3 is 15 amino acids long. With V trimmed by 1 base and J by 1 base, 3 bases remained unmatched. Germline CDR1 reads LNHDA; CDR2 reads SQIVND (reference sequence). CDR3 bases: TGTGCCAGTAGTATAGGGACAGGATATAACTATGGCTACACCTTC. Its translation is CASSIGTGYNYGYTF.

The rearrangement uses TRBV5-1 and TRBJ2-3, with 8 bases lining up with TRBD2. CDR1 is SGHRS, CDR2 YFSETQ, per germline. The trim removed 5 bases at V and 1 base at J, leaving 0 bases unmatched. The CDR3 runs to 13 residues. CDR3 nucleotides: TGCGCCAGCAGAGCGGGGGGCACAGATACGCAGTATTTT. This encodes CASRAGGTDTQYF.

The J gene is TRBJ1-1, the V gene TRBV6-1, with TRBD1 identical over 10 bases. The CDR3 runs to 17 residues. The V gene's germline CDR1 is MNHNS and CDR2 SASEGT. Trimming cost V 4 bases and J 1 base; bases outside gene matches: 9. DNA for the CDR3: TGTGCCAGCAGTGCGGACAGGGGGTTGTTGGCGAACACTGAAGCTTTCTTT. Amino acid sequence: CASSADRGLLANTEAFF.

The chain carries TRBV20-1 and TRBJ1-6, with D hard to call. The CDR3 is made up of 15 amino acids. From germline, CDR1 is DFQATT and CDR2 SNEGSKA (reference sequence). Trimming pared 3 bases from V and 6 bases from J, leaving 15 bases between. The DNA of the CDR3 is TGCAGTGCTAGTTATAGGGTAGGCATTAATTCACCCCTCCACTTT. Its translation is CSASYRVGINSPLHF.

About this clone: The sample contains more than one DNA sequence encoding this CDR3. The chain is built from TRBV18 and TRBJ1-5; D is unclear. The V end lost 3 bases, the J end lost 4 bases, and 7 bases lay between the germline ends. There are 13 residues in the CDR3. The germline CDR1 and CDR2 sequences are KGHSH and LQKENI. The DNA of the CDR3 is TGTGCCAGCTCACCGGGCAGAAATCAGCCCCAGCATTTT. Translating gives CASSPGRNQPQHF.

V usage is TRBV2 and J usage is TRBJ2-3; a possible D gene is TRBD1 (7 bases). The CDR3 totals 15 residues. Germline-derived CDR1 and CDR2 are SNHLY and FYNNEI. The V end was cut by 2 bases, the J end by 4 bases, with 13 bases between. CDR3 loop: CASSEWRGRSDTQYF. In DNA form, the CDR3 reads TGTGCCAGCAGTGAATGGAGGGGGCGCTCAGATACGCAGTATTTT.

This rearrangement joins TRBV3-1 (or the pseudogene TRBV3-2) to TRBJ2-6; D not certain. V lost 4 bases to trimming and J lost 1 base, with 8 bases between them. The CDR3 runs to 15 residues. Germline values: CDR1 LGHDT, CDR2 YNNKEL (reference sequence). CDR3 amino acids: CASSPRGSGANVLTF. The CDR3 region has the DNA TGTGCCAGCAGCCCCCGTGGGTCTGGGGCCAACGTCCTGACTTTC.

CDR3 sequence reads: CAWSTGANQPQHF. The CDR3 DNA follows: TGTGCCTGGAGTACAGGGGCCAATCAGCCCCAGCATTTT. The V and J genes are TRBV30 and TRBJ1-5; 7 bases align to TRBD1. Per germline, CDR1 GTSNPN and CDR2 SVGIG (reference sequence). Trimming removed 2 bases from V and 3 bases from J; junction bases left unmatched: 1. This CDR3 spans 13 amino acids.

The chain couples TRBV11-2 to TRBJ1-5; maybe TRBD1 (6 bases). The CDR3 covers 15 residues. V lost 1 base to trimming and J lost 0 bases, with 7 bases between them. The germline gives CDR1 SGHAT, CDR2 FQNNGV. The CDR3 here is CASSLARGSNQPQHF. DNA of the CDR3: TGTGCCAGCAGCTTAGCCAGGGGTAGCAATCAGCCCCAGCATTTT.